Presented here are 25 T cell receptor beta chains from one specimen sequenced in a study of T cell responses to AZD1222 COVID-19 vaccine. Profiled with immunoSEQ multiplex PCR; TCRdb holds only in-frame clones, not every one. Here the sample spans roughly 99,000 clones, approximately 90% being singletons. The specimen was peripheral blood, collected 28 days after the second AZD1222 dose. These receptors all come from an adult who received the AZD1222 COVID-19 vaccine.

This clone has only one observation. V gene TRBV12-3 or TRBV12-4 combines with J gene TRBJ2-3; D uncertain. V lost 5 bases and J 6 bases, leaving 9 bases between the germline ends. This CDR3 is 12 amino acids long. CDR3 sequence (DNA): TGTGCCAGCAGTGCCACCCCGGATACGCAGTATTTT. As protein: CASSATPDTQYF.

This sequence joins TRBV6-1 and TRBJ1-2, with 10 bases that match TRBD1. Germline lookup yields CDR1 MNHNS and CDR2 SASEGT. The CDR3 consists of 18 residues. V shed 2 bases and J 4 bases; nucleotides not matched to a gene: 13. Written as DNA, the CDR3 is TGTGCCAGCAGTGAACGCTTGCCGGGACAGGGGTTGAGCTATGGCTACACCTTC. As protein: CASSERLPGQGLSYGYTF.

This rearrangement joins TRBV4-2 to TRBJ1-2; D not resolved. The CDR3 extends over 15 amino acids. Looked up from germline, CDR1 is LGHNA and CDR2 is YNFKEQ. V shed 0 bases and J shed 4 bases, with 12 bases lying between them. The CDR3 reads CASSQEFGSLYGYTF. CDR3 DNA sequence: TGTGCCAGCAGCCAAGAATTTGGCAGCCTCTATGGCTACACCTTC.

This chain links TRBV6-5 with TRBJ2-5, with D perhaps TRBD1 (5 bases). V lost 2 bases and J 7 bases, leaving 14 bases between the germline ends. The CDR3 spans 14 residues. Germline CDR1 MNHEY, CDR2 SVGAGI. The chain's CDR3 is CASSYRTGIRTQYF. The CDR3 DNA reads TGTGCCAGCAGTTACCGCACAGGAATAAGGACCCAGTACTTC.

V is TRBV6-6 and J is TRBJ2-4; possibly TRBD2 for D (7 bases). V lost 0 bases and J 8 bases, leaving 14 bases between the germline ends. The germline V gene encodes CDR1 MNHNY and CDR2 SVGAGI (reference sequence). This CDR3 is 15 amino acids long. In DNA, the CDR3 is TGTGCCAGCAGTTACTCGTCGGGGAGGGGGGACATTCAGTACTTC. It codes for CASSYSSGRGDIQYF.

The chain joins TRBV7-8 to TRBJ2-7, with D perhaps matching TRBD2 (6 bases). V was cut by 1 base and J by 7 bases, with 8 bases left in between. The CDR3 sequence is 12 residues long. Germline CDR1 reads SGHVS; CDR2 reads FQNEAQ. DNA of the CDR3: TGTGCCAGCAGCTTAGATGGGAGGGAGCAGTACTTC. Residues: CASSLDGREQYF.

CDR3 in amino acids: CASSQERLVGYEQYF. The CDR3 nucleotides read TGCGCCAGCAGCCAAGAGCGTCTAGTGGGCTACGAGCAGTACTTC. V gene TRBV4-3 combines with J gene TRBJ2-7; D gene uncertain. Trimming removed 0 bases from V and 3 bases from J, with 12 bases in between. The CDR3 spans 15 residues. Germline-derived CDR1 and CDR2 are LGHNA and YSLEER.

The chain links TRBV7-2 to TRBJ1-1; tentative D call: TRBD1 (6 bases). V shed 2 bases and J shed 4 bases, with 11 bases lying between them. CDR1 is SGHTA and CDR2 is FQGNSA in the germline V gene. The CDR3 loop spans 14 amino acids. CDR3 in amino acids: CASSLITGITEAFF. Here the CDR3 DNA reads TGTGCCAGCAGCTTAATAACAGGGATCACTGAAGCTTTCTTT.

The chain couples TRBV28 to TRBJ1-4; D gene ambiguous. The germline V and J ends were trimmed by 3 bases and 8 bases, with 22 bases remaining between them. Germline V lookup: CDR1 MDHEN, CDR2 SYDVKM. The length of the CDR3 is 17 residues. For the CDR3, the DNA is TGTGCCAGCAGTTTTCGACGGGGAATAACGGCAGGAGAAAAACTGTTTTTT. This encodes CASSFRRGITAGEKLFF. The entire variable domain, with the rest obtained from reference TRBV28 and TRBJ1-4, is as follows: DVKVTQSSRYLVKRTGEKVFLECVQDMDHENMFWYRQDPGLGLRLIYFSYDVKMKEKGDIPEGYSVSREKKERFSLILESASTNQTSMYLCASSFRRGITAGEKLFFGSGTQLSVL.

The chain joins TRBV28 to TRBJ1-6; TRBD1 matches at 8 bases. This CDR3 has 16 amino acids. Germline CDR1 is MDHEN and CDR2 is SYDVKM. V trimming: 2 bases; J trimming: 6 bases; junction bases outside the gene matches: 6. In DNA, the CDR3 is TGTGCCAGCAGTTTAGAGGGTACAGGGGGTAATTCACCCCTCCACTTT. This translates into CASSLEGTGGNSPLHF.

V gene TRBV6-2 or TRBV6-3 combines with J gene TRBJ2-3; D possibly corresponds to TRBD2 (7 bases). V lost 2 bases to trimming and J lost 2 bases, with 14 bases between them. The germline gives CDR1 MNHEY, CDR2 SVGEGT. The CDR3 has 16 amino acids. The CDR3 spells CASSYGRGPLTDTQYF. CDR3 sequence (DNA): TGTGCCAGCAGTTACGGGCGGGGGCCTCTCACAGATACGCAGTATTTT.

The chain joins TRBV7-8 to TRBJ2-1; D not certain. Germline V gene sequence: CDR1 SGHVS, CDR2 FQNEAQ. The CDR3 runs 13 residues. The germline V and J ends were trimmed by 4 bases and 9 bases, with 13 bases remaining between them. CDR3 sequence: CASSSFLAGEQFF. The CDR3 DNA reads TGTGCCAGCAGCTCCTTTTTGGCCGGTGAGCAGTTCTTC.

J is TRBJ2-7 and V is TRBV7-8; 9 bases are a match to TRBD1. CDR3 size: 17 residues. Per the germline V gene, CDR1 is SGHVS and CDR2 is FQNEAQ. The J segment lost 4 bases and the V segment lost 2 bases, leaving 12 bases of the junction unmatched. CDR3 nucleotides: TGTGCCAGCAGCTTACGGGCGTTTGTACAGGGGGCGTACGAGCAGTACTTC. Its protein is CASSLRAFVQGAYEQYF.

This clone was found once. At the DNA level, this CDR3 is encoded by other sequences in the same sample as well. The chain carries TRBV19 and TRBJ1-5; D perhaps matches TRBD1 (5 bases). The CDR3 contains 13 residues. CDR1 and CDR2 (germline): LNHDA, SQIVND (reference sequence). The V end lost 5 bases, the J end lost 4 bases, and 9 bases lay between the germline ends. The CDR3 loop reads CASSLTGNQPQHF. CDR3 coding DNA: TGTGCCAGTAGTCTAACAGGAAATCAGCCCCAGCATTTT.

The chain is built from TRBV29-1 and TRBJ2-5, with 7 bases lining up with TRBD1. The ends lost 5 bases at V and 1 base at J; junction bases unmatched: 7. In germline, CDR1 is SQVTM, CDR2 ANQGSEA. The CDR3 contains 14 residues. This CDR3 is CSVKMTGTQETQYF. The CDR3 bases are TGCAGCGTTAAAATGACAGGGACCCAAGAGACCCAGTACTTC.

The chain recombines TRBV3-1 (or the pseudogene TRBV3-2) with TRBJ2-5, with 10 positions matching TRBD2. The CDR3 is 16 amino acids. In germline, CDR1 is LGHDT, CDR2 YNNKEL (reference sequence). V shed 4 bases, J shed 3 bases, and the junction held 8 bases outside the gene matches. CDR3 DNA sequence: TGTGCCAGCAGCCTCCGGGGTAGCGGGAGGAAAGAGACCCAGTACTTC. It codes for CASSLRGSGRKETQYF.

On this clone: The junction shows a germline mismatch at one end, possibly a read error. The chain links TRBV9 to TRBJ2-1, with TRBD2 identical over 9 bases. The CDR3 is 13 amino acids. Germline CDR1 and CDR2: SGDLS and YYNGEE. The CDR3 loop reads CASSVVERGDQIF. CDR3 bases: TGTGCCAGCAGCGTAGTGGAGCGGGGGGACCAGATCTTC.

CDR3 bases: TGTGCCAGCACCCACCAGGGGGCGGCGTACGAGCAGTACTTC. Its protein is CASTHQGAAYEQYF. The V gene is TRBV28, the J gene TRBJ2-7; TRBD1 agrees at 8 bases. This CDR3 comprises 14 residues. From germline, CDR1 is MDHEN and CDR2 SYDVKM. The V gene end was trimmed by 7 bases and the J gene end by 4 bases; junction bases not matched to a gene: 9.

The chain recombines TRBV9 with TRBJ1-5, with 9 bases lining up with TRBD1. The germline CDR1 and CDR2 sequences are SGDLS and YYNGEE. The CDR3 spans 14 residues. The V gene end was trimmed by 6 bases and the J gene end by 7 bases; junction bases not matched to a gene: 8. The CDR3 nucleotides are TGTGCCAGCACGGCGGGACAGGGAGGGCAGCCCCAGCATTTT. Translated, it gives CASTAGQGGQPQHF.

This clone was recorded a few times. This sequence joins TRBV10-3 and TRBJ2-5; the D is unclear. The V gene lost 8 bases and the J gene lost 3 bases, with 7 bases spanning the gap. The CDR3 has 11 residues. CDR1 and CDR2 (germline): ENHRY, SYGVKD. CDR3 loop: CAIGQKETQYF. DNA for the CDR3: TGTGCCATCGGTCAAAAAGAGACCCAGTACTTC.

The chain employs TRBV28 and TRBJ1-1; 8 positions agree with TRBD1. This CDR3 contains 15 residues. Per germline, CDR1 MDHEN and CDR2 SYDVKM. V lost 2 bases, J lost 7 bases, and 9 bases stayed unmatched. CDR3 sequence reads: CASSLPPTGGYEAFF. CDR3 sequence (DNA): TGTGCCAGCAGTTTACCCCCTACAGGGGGATATGAAGCTTTCTTT.

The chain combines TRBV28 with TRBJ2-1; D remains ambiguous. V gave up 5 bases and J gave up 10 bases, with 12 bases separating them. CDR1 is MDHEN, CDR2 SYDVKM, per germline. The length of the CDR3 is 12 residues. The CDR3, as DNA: TGTGCCAGCAGTCTACGGAGCCTAGAGCAGTTCTTC. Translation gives CASSLRSLEQFF.

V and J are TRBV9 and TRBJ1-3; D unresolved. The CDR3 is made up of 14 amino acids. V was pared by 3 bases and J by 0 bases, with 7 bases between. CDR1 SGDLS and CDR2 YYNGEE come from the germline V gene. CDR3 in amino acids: CASSAGSSGNTIYF. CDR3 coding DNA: TGTGCCAGCAGCGCTGGAAGCTCTGGAAACACCATATATTTT.

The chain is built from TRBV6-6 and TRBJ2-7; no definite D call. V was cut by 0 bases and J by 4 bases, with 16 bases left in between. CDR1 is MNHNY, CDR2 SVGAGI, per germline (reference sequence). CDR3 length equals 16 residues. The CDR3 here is CASSYSKAGPAYEQYF. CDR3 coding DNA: TGTGCCAGCAGTTACTCGAAGGCAGGTCCGGCTTACGAGCAGTACTTC.

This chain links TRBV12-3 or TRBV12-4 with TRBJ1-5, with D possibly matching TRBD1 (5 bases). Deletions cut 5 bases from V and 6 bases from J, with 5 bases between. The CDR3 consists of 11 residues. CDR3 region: CASSTGQPQHF. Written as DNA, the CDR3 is TGTGCCAGCAGTACAGGTCAGCCCCAGCATTTT.